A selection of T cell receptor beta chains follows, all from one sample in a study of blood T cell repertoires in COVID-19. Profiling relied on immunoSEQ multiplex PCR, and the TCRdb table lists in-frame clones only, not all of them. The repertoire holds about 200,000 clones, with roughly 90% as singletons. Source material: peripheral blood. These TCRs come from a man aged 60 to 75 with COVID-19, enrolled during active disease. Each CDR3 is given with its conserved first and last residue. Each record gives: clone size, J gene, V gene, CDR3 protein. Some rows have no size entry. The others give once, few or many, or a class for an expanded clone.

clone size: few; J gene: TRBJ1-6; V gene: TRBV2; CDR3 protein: CASSEGAGAQRSPLHF
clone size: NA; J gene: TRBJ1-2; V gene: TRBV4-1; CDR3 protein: CASSQRQGDTGYTF
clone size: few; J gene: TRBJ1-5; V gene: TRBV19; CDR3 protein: CASTGFGGNQPQHF
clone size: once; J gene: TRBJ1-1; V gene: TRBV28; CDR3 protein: CASSLIQGTEAFF
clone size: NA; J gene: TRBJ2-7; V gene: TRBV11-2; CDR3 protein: CASSAGTGYTHEQYF
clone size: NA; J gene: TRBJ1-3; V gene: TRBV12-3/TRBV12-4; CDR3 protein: CASRRDSGNTIYF
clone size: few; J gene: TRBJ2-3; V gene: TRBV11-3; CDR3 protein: CASSPGQGREGDTQYF
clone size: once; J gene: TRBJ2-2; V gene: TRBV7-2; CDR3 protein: CASSLDESTGELFF
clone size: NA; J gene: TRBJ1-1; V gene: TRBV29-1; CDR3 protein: CSVEATGGTEAFF
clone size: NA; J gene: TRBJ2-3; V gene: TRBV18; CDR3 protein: CASSPKGLAGGLLRSTDTQYF
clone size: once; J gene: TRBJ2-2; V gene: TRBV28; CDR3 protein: CASSGRSYRGGPRTGELFF
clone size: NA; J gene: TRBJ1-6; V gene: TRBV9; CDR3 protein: CASSVDRESPLHF
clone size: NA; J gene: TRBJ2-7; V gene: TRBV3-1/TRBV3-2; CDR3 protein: CATGQAPTYEQYF
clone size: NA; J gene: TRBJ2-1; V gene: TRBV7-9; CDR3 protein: CASTSPGASGRNEQFF
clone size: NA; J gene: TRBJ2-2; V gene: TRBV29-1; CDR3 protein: CSVARGMAGELFF
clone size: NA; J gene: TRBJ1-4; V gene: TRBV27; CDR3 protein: CASSTVRRGSNEKLFF
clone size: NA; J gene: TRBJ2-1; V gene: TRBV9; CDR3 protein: CASSVSSSSYNEQFF